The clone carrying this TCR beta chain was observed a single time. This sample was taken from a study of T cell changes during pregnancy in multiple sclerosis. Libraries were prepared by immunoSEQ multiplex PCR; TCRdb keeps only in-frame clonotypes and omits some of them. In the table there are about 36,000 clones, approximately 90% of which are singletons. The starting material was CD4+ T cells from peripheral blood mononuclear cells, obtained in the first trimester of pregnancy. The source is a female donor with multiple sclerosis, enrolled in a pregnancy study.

CDR3 bases: TGCAGCGTTGGGGAGGTAGAGACCCAGTACTTC. Protein: CSVGEVETQYF. V is TRBV29-1 and J is TRBJ2-5; a possible D gene is TRBD2 (6 bases). CDR3 length: 11 residues. The V end was cut by 4 bases, the J end by 4 bases, with 7 bases between. Germline V gene lookup returns CDR1 SQVTM and CDR2 ANQGSEA.